This T cell receptor beta chain was retrieved from a study of quantifying T cell responses using KT2 cells. Study at large: RNA was reverse transcribed with TCR alpha and beta constant-region primers.

To note about this clonotype: Its antigen is as yet unknown.

Each cDNA got a UMI-containing oligo ligated at its 3' end. An equimolar mix of RC1.1 and RC1.2 primed the beta chain across TRBC1 and TRBC2. From the second PCR onward, TCR alpha and beta chains were processed separately. TCRdb re-analysed the UMI-ligation and nested PCR reads in MiXCR, keeping a single row per CDR3 protein. The table records 40,000 to 50,000 distinct CDR3 sequences, over 15% of them present only once. KT2, a clone with a known TCR, was spiked into unfractionated PBMC. Fixed numbers of PBMC received varying amounts of KT2 cells. Whole-study findings and limits: Input KT2 cell number predicted KT2 alpha and beta sequence counts linearly over several orders of magnitude.

The sample consisted of PBMCs spiked with cells of the T cell clone KT2. This TCR derives from a human donor.

CDR3 nucleotides: TGCGCCAGCAGCCCAGACCTACAGGGGGCGACCCACACAGATACGCAGTATTTT. It translates to CASSPDLQGATHTDTQYF. V gene TRBV5-1 combines with J gene TRBJ2-3, with 9 bases fitting TRBD1. The CDR3 is made up of 18 amino acids. CDR1 and CDR2 (germline): SGHRS, YFSETQ. V was pared by 4 bases and J by 2 bases, with 14 bases of the junction left unmatched.